These 26 T cell receptor beta chains were all obtained from the same sample, sequenced in a study of vaccination and CD4 T cells after COVID-19. These receptors have no identified antigens. Treatment of the sample: approximately 10-day PBMC culture with coronavirus spike peptide pools or control peptides (ViraFEST assay). Cultured CD4+ T cell DNA underwent sequencing with the Oncomine TCR Beta short-read assay. TCRdb reprocessed the PCR reads via MiXCR and lists one record per CDR3 protein. The data show approximately 7,000 distinct CDR3 sequences, with approximately 74% seen just once and approximately 15% held by the top ten. The sequenced sample consisted of CD4+ T cells from blood, cultured in vitro. Receptors originate from a human donor who had recovered from COVID-19.

This chain uses TRBV19 with TRBJ1-5; D gene unclear. The V and J ends lost 1 base and 2 bases respectively, with 6 bases between them. The CDR3 consists of 14 residues. CDR1 LNHDA and CDR2 SQIVND come from the germline V gene (reference sequence). The CDR3: CASSIGVGNQPQHF. The CDR3 DNA is TGTGCCAGTAGTATAGGGGTAGGCAATCAGCCCCAGCATTTT.

V is TRBV7-9 and J is TRBJ2-5; unclear D gene. CDR1 and CDR2 (germline): SEHNR, FQNEAQ (reference sequence). V lost 5 bases to trimming and J lost 3 bases, with 4 bases between them. The CDR3 has 11 amino acids. CDR3 sequence reads: CASSHKETQYF. CDR3 coding DNA: TGTGCCAGCAGCCATAAAGAGACCCAGTACTTC.

This rearrangement joins TRBV7-2 to TRBJ1-5; D gene unclear. The V gene's germline CDR1 is SGHTA and CDR2 FQGNSA. Trimming took 3 bases from V and 1 from J, leaving 10 bases between them. CDR3 length: 15 residues. CDR3 nucleotide sequence: TGTGCCAGCAGCTTGGACTCGTGGAGCAATCAGCCCCAGCATTTT. Protein sequence: CASSLDSWSNQPQHF.

In this sample, this clonotype turned up once. A read error may explain this, as a much larger clone is one base away. The rearrangement joins TRBV6-2 or TRBV6-3 to TRBJ1-1, with TRBD1 matching over 7 bases. V trimming: 5 bases; J trimming: 8 bases; junction bases outside the gene matches: 8. The CDR3 is 13 residues long. Germline V gene sequence: CDR1 MNHEY, CDR2 SVGEGT. The CDR3: CASSRPTGREAFF. The CDR3 region has the DNA TGTGCCAGCAGTCGCCCGACAGGGCGCGAAGCTTTCTTT.

This clonotype showed up just a few times. J is TRBJ1-2 and V is TRBV20-1; 7 nucleotides match TRBD1. Per germline, CDR1 DFQATT and CDR2 SNEGSKA (reference sequence). Trimming took 1 base from V and 4 from J; bases not matched to a gene: 3. The CDR3 is 13 residues long. The CDR3 nucleotides are TGCAGTGCTAGAGCGGGGACAGTCTATGGCTACACCTTC. Translated, it gives CSARAGTVYGYTF.

This clonotype occurred a few times. The J gene is TRBJ1-1, the V gene TRBV29-1; D gene unclear. With 6 bases removed from V and 4 bases from J, the gap between germline ends came to 18 bases. The CDR3 contains 14 residues. CDR1 is SQVTM, CDR2 ANQGSEA, per germline. The CDR3 sequence is CSVPGQVYSTEAFF. CDR3 coding DNA: TGCAGCGTCCCCGGGCAGGTCTATTCCACTGAAGCTTTCTTT.

The chain links TRBV2 to TRBJ1-5; 7 nucleotides match TRBD1. This CDR3 spans 14 amino acids. V was pared by 8 bases and J by 9 bases, with 13 bases of the junction left unmatched. CDR1 is SNHLY, CDR2 FYNNEI, per germline. The CDR3: CASRTGAAQWPQHF. CDR3 DNA sequence: TGTGCCAGCCGAACAGGGGCCGCCCAATGGCCCCAGCATTTT.

The chain joins TRBV19 to TRBJ1-5, with 7 bases that match TRBD1. The V gene's germline CDR1 is LNHDA and CDR2 SQIVND (reference sequence). V trimming: 9 bases; J trimming: 5 bases; junction bases outside the gene matches: 7. The CDR3 extends over 13 amino acids. This chain's CDR3 is CASKGQMYQPQHF. CDR3 nucleotide sequence: TGTGCCAGCAAGGGACAGATGTATCAGCCCCAGCATTTT.

The rearrangement joins TRBV21-1 to TRBJ2-2; the table's D gene call, TRBD2, was not cross checked with the DNA. TRBV21-1 is tagged as a pseudogene. The CDR3 runs to 18 residues. Written as DNA, the CDR3 is TGTGCCAGCAGCAAAGAGGGACTAGCGGGCCAGAACACCGGGGAGCTGTTTTTT. This encodes CASSKEGLAGQNTGELFF.

The chain uses TRBV28 and TRBJ1-6; D is possibly TRBD1 (5 bases). V was clipped by 2 bases and J by 7 bases, with 12 bases between them. The germline V gene has CDR1 MDHEN and CDR2 SYDVKM. The CDR3 spans 15 residues. The CDR3 coding sequence is TGTGCCAGCAGTTTAACCGGGACGGCAAATTCACCCCTCCACTTT. Translated: CASSLTGTANSPLHF.

The CDR3 sequence: CASSLKFTSDAAKNIQYF. Here the CDR3 DNA reads TGTGCCAGCAGCCTGAAGTTTACTAGCGACGCGGCCAAAAACATTCAGTACTTC. The chain is built from TRBV27 and TRBJ2-4, with 7 bases identical to TRBD2. Looked up from germline, CDR1 is MNHEY and CDR2 is SMNVEV (reference sequence). This CDR3 comprises 18 residues. Germline trimming cut 6 bases from V and 1 base from J; bases unmatched to any gene: 15.

The table lists this clonotype with a count of one. V usage is TRBV20-1 and J usage is TRBJ1-5; tentatively, D is TRBD1 (5 bases). V lost 2 bases to trimming and J lost 3 bases, with 8 bases between them. This CDR3 is 13 amino acids long. Per the germline V gene, CDR1 is DFQATT and CDR2 is SNEGSKA (reference sequence). The CDR3 region is CSARQGPNQPQHF. For the CDR3, the DNA is TGCAGTGCTAGACAGGGCCCCAATCAGCCCCAGCATTTT.

The V gene is TRBV6-1, the J gene TRBJ1-1, with D unclear. Per germline, CDR1 MNHNS and CDR2 SASEGT. V was pared by 7 bases and J by 6 bases, with 15 bases between. The CDR3 is 13 residues long. The CDR3 nucleotides read TGTGCCAGCAACCCGGAGGAAAACGCTGAAGCTTTCTTT. Translated, it gives CASNPEENAEAFF.

The chain recombines TRBV19 with TRBJ1-6; TRBD1 matches at 10 bases. Germline V CDR1 and CDR2: LNHDA, SQIVND (reference sequence). The ends lost 5 bases at V and 10 bases at J; junction bases unmatched: 8. There are 15 residues in the CDR3. CDR3 DNA sequence: TGTGCCAGTAGTCCAGACAGGGGGCAGAGATCACCCCTCCACTTT. This sequence encodes CASSPDRGQRSPLHF. Full variable domain (remainder filled in from reference TRBV19 and TRBJ1-6): DGGITQSPKYLFRKEGQNVTLSCEQNLNHDAMYWYRQDPGQGLRLIYYSQIVNDFQKGDIAEGYSVSREKKESFPLTVTSAQKNPTAFYLCASSPDRGQRSPLHFGNGTRLTVT.

The chain carries TRBV24-1 and TRBJ2-3; the match to TRBD2 covers 8 bases. The CDR3 totals 17 residues. Losses at the gene ends were 3 bases for V and 1 base for J; bases not matched to a gene: 8. CDR1 is KGHDR and CDR2 is SFDVKD in the germline V gene. CDR3 sequence: CATSDPLAGTGTDTQYF. In DNA form, the CDR3 reads TGTGCCACCAGTGATCCATTAGCGGGAACGGGCACAGATACGCAGTATTTT.

This clonotype was seen a handful of times. J is TRBJ2-5 and V is TRBV20-1, with a possible D match to TRBD2 (6 bases). The length of the CDR3 is 13 residues. Germline V gene lookup returns CDR1 DFQATT and CDR2 SNEGSKA (reference sequence). Trimming took off 1 base at V and 5 bases at J, with 11 bases between the two ends. CDR3: CSARVGRGETQYF. The CDR3 nucleotides read TGCAGTGCTAGAGTGGGGCGGGGTGAGACCCAGTACTTC.

The rearrangement links TRBV20-1 to TRBJ2-7, with TRBD2 matching over 8 bases. V gave up 4 bases and J gave up 0 bases; unmatched junction bases: 23. This CDR3 has 20 residues. CDR1 is DFQATT and CDR2 is SNEGSKA in the germline V gene (reference sequence). In nucleotides, the CDR3 is TGCAGTGCTAATTTGGGGTTTTTCCGGGAGGGTCCACCCTACTCCTACGAGCAGTACTTC. This gives the protein CSANLGFFREGPPYSYEQYF.

V gene TRBV6-1 combines with J gene TRBJ1-1, with TRBD1 matching 7 bases. After removal of 5 bases from V and 9 bases from J, the junction contained 6 bases not matched to a gene. Germline values: CDR1 MNHNS, CDR2 SASEGT. The CDR3 consists of 12 residues. CDR3 region: CASSSRDRQAFF. The CDR3 nucleotides read TGTGCCAGCAGTAGCCGGGACAGACAAGCTTTCTTT.

The gene calls are TRBV19 and TRBJ1-1; weak D call: TRBD1 (5 bases). Trimming stripped 5 bases from V and 4 bases from J, with 11 bases between. The CDR3 contains 13 residues. CDR1 is LNHDA and CDR2 is SQIVND in the germline V gene (reference sequence). As DNA, the CDR3 is TGTGCCAGTAGTGAGCGACAGACCACTGAAGCTTTCTTT. Amino acids: CASSERQTTEAFF.

The chain uses TRBV6-1 and TRBJ2-3; D remains unclear. The CDR3 loop spans 14 amino acids. Trimming removed 4 bases at V and 1 base at J, with 9 bases between. Germline V gene lookup returns CDR1 MNHNS and CDR2 SASEGT. CDR3 sequence reads: CASSAQAGTDTQYF. The CDR3 DNA sequence: TGTGCCAGCAGTGCCCAGGCAGGCACAGATACGCAGTATTTT.

The gene calls are TRBV20-1 and TRBJ2-1; TRBD2 matches at 8 bases. Germline CDR1 DFQATT, CDR2 SNEGSKA (reference sequence). V shed 8 bases and J 10 bases; nucleotides not matched to a gene: 16. This CDR3 spans 14 amino acids. The CDR3 DNA reads as TGCAGTCCGACGAATAGGGCGGGAGGACGGGAGCAGTTCTTC. The encoded protein is CSPTNRAGGREQFF.

This chain connects TRBV7-3 to TRBJ1-3; unclear D gene. Trimming removed 8 bases from V and 0 bases from J, with 8 bases in between. Germline CDR1 is SGHTA and CDR2 is FQGTGA. The CDR3 is 13 residues long. The CDR3 sequence: CASRTDSGNTIYF. The DNA for the CDR3 is TGTGCCAGCCGCACGGACTCTGGAAACACCATATATTTT.

This clonotype has only a few counts. The CDR3 spells CASSRGVAFF. In DNA, the CDR3 is TGTGCCAGCAGTCGGGGTGTAGCTTTCTTT. The chain recombines TRBV6-2 or TRBV6-3 with TRBJ1-1; D gene uncertain. CDR1 MNHEY and CDR2 SVGEGT come from the germline V gene. Trimming took off 5 bases at V and 10 bases at J, with 8 bases between the two ends. The CDR3 runs 10 residues.

CDR3 sequence: CASSRQGPMNTEAFF. The DNA for the CDR3 is TGTGCCAGCAGTAGACAGGGCCCCATGAACACTGAAGCTTTCTTT. The J gene is TRBJ1-1, the V gene TRBV28, with 7 bases identical to TRBD1. With V trimmed by 5 bases and J by 0 bases, 6 bases remained unmatched. The CDR3 contains 15 residues. The germline gives CDR1 MDHEN, CDR2 SYDVKM.

This clonotype has a handful of counts. The chain has TRBV9 and TRBJ1-2; 8 positions agree with TRBD1. V gave up 0 bases and J gave up 7 bases; unmatched junction bases: 5. The CDR3 is 14 amino acids. CDR1 is SGDLS, CDR2 YYNGEE, per germline. In DNA, the CDR3 is TGTGCCAGCAGCGTAGATGGACAGGGACGTGGCTACACCTTC. Its protein product is CASSVDGQGRGYTF.

V gene TRBV7-9 combines with J gene TRBJ1-2; no clear D. V lost 3 bases and J 4 bases, leaving 9 bases between the germline ends. This CDR3 region has 13 residues. Looked up from germline, CDR1 is SEHNR and CDR2 is FQNEAQ (reference sequence). The CDR3 nucleotides read TGTGCCAGCAGCTTTTCCGATGGCTATGGCTACACCTTC. Amino acid sequence: CASSFSDGYGYTF.